This T cell receptor beta chain was recovered during a study of cytomegalovirus exposure and HLA in healthy donors. Concerning this clone: The antigen remains unidentified.

The study's findings and limits: Listed as cytomegalovirus-associated were 164 TCR beta chains.

Using immunoSEQ multiplex PCR, the repertoire was profiled, and TCRdb retains in-frame clones only, with some absent. Among tens of thousands of clones, approximately 90% were seen once, and the ten largest hold 3% to 4%. CDR3 length: 14 amino acids. Trimming took off 2 bases at V and 3 bases at J, with 12 bases between the two ends. Germline values: CDR1 SGHRS, CDR2 YFSETQ. The sequenced sample consisted of PBMCs. The chain employs TRBV5-1 and TRBJ2-7, with D possibly matching TRBD1 (6 bases). The receptor was derived from a woman under 30 in good health and CMV-seropositive. This chain's CDR3 is CASSLQGTFYEQYF. DNA for the CDR3: TGCGCCAGCAGCTTACAGGGTACCTTCTACGAGCAGTACTTC.